Listed here are 26 T cell receptor beta chains from one sample, sequenced in a study of T cell clonality in common variable immunodeficiency. General study points: Common variable immunodeficiency TCR beta sequences reportedly had fewer deletions and N-nucleotide insertions.

Clones were read by immunoSEQ multiplex PCR, and TCRdb kept only the in-frame ones, dropping some. The sample shows about 30,000 clones, none of them appearing just once. What these receptors recognize is not known. Material for sequencing was peripheral blood mononuclear cells. The receptors derive from a human donor with common variable immunodeficiency.

This clone was counted many times. The CDR3 goes on 3 residues after the read ends, and that part is filled in from the germline J gene. The chain uses TRBV2 and TRBJ1-2; TRBD1 is a possible D gene (5 bases). Per the germline V gene, CDR1 is SNHLY and CDR2 is FYNNEI. CDR3 length equals 16 residues. V was pared by 3 bases and J by 0 bases, with 14 bases between. CDR3 DNA (partial): TGTGCCAGCAGTGATAGCCGGACAATGACTAACTATGGC. This sequence encodes CASSDSRTMTNYG. The whole CDR3 protein reads CASSDSRTMTNYGYTF. Using reference TRBV2 and TRBJ1-2 for the parts outside the CDR3, the full variable domain is EPEVTQTPSHQVTQMGQEVILRCVPISNHLYFYWYRQILGQKVEFLVSFYNNEISEKSEIFDDQFSVERPDGSNFTLKIRSTKLEDSAMYFCASSDSRTMTNYGYTFGSGTRLTVV.

As concerns this clone: Read sequence stops 3 residues before the CDR3 end, and the germline J gene provides the missing end. V is TRBV19 and J is TRBJ2-1; tentative D call: TRBD1 (5 bases). The CDR3 consists of 14 residues. Per the germline V gene, CDR1 is LNHDA and CDR2 is SQIVND (reference sequence). V was cut by 9 bases and J by 4 bases, with 16 bases left in between. The sequenced CDR3 bases are TGTGCCAGCACAACCAGGGATTCTTACAATGAG. The encoded protein is CASTTRDSYNE. The entire CDR3 protein reads CASTTRDSYNEQFF.

This clone was picked up a small number of times. Read coverage stops 3 residues before the CDR3 terminus; the germline J gene supplies the remainder. This chain connects TRBV7-9 to TRBJ2-7; the match to TRBD1 covers 8 bases. The junction had 7 bases not matched to a gene; V was cut back by 5 bases and J by 4 bases. This CDR3 comprises 14 residues. Germline V gene lookup returns CDR1 SEHNR and CDR2 FQNEAQ (reference sequence). The CDR3 protein is CASSPTGARYEQYF. CDR3 DNA, as far as it was read: TGTGCCAGCAGCCCGACAGGGGCTAGGTACGAG.

This clone has just a few counts. The CDR3 extends 3 residues past the end of the read, so its final part is completed from the germline J gene. The chain uses TRBV7-9 and TRBJ1-1; no firm D call. The CDR3 has 11 amino acids. CDR1 and CDR2 (germline): SEHNR, FQNEAQ (reference sequence). With 7 bases removed from V and 7 bases from J, the gap between germline ends came to 10 bases. Partial CDR3 DNA: TGTGCCAGCACCACGGGGATTGAA. This sequence encodes CASTTGIE. The complete CDR3 reads CASTTGIEAFF.

As to this clone: Sequencing ends 3 residues short of the CDR3 end; the germline J gene provides the rest. J is TRBJ1-5 and V is TRBV19, with D hard to call. The ends were cut back, 6 bases at V and 4 bases at J, with 7 bases in the middle. Per the germline V gene, CDR1 is LNHDA and CDR2 is SQIVND (reference sequence). The CDR3 is 12 amino acids. The sequenced CDR3 bases are TGTGCCAGTAGGGCGGGGAATCAGCCC. This codes for CASRAGNQP. The full CDR3 protein reads CASRAGNQPQHF.

This clone has just a few counts. From the germline J gene comes the end of the CDR3, since the read stops 3 residues before it. This chain connects TRBV19 to TRBJ1-1, with D hard to call. V dropped 3 bases and J dropped 1 base, with 9 bases sitting between them. This CDR3 contains 14 residues. The germline V gene has CDR1 LNHDA and CDR2 SQIVND (reference sequence). CDR3 sequence reads: CASSILSGNTEAFF. CDR3 DNA, as far as it was read: TGTGCCAGTAGTATTTTATCGGGGAACACTGAA.

This clone was observed at least ten times. The read comes to an end 3 residues before the CDR3 does, leaving the germline J gene to fill in the end. The chain recombines TRBV19 with TRBJ1-5; perhaps TRBD1 as D (5 bases). The V gene lost 6 bases and the J gene lost 0 bases, with 15 bases spanning the gap. CDR1 LNHDA and CDR2 SQIVND come from the germline V gene (reference sequence). CDR3 length: 16 residues. The CDR3 reads CASSAPGVFSNQPQHF. The part of the CDR3 DNA that was read is TGTGCCAGTAGCGCACCGGGGGTATTTAGCAATCAGCCC.

About this clone itself: The CDR3 extends 3 residues past the end of the read, so its final part is completed from the germline J gene. The chain links TRBV7-9 to TRBJ1-4, with a tentative D call TRBD1 (6 bases). The length of the CDR3 is 15 residues. Deletions cut 0 bases from V and 6 bases from J, with 11 bases between. The germline CDR1 and CDR2 sequences are SEHNR and FQNEAQ (reference sequence). The chain's CDR3 is CASSLAEGVYEKLFF. CDR3 DNA, as far as it was read: TGTGCCAGCAGCTTAGCGGAGGGGGTCTATGAAAAA. Combining the CDR3 with reference TRBV7-9 and TRBJ1-4 gives the whole variable domain DTGVSQNPRHKITKRGQNVTFRCDPISEHNRLYWYRQTLGQGPEFLTYFQNEAQLEKSRLLSDRFSAERPKGSFSTLEIQRTEQGDSAMYLCASSLAEGVYEKLFFGSGTQLSVL.

A few counts support this clone. The CDR3 end is not reached by the read, which stops 3 residues before it; the germline J gene fills it in. This sequence joins TRBV6-2 or TRBV6-3 and TRBJ2-5, with D unclear. Germline assignment: CDR1 MNHEY and CDR2 SVGEGT. V lost 2 bases and J 4 bases, leaving 5 bases between the germline ends. The CDR3 spans 12 residues. CDR3 loop: CASSYLRETQYF. CDR3 DNA (partial): TGTGCCAGCAGTTACCTTCGAGAGACC.

Concerning this clone: The read ends 3 residues before the CDR3 terminus; that terminus is restored from the germline J gene. This chain connects TRBV19 to TRBJ2-5, with a weak D call TRBD2 (6 bases). Trimming took 10 bases from V and 5 from J, leaving 23 bases between them. Germline assignment: CDR1 LNHDA and CDR2 SQIVND (reference sequence). The CDR3 totals 15 residues. CDR3: CATLGGSGGAETQYF. Incomplete CDR3 DNA: TGTGCCACCCTAGGTGGATCCGGCGGGGCGGAGACC. The whole variable domain, filled in from reference TRBV19 and TRBJ2-5, reads DGGITQSPKYLFRKEGQNVTLSCEQNLNHDAMYWYRQDPGQGLRLIYYSQIVNDFQKGDIAEGYSVSREKKESFPLTVTSAQKNPTAFYLCATLGGSGGAETQYFGPGTRLLVL.

This clone was detected only a few times. The observed sequence ends 3 residues before the CDR3 terminus, with the missing tail filled in from the germline J gene. The gene calls are TRBV6-2 or TRBV6-3 and TRBJ2-7, with D perhaps TRBD1 or TRBD2 (5 bases each). The CDR3 spans 14 residues. CDR1 MNHEY and CDR2 SVGEGT come from the germline V gene. V lost 5 bases, J lost 2 bases, and 13 bases lay in between. CDR3 amino acids: CASSIVREPYEQYF. The CDR3 DNA, read in part, is TGTGCCAGCAGTATCGTCAGGGAGCCCTACGAG.

This clone showed up just a few times. Read sequence stops 3 residues before the CDR3 end, and the germline J gene provides the missing end. The V and J genes are TRBV7-9 and TRBJ2-7, with D maybe TRBD1 (6 bases). With 3 bases removed from V and 2 bases from J, the gap between germline ends came to 11 bases. From germline, CDR1 is SEHNR and CDR2 FQNEAQ (reference sequence). The CDR3 has 14 amino acids. CDR3 bases read: TGTGCCAGCAGCTTTCCAGGGGTTACCTACGAG. It is translated as CASSFPGVTYE. The entire CDR3 protein is CASSFPGVTYEQYF.

This clone came up many times. The read terminates 3 residues before the CDR3 end, so the remaining end is supplied by the germline J gene. The rearrangement links TRBV5-1 to TRBJ1-6; D remains unclear. The V gene lost 4 bases and the J gene lost 6 bases, with 14 bases spanning the gap. CDR1 and CDR2 from the germline V gene are SGHRS and YFSETQ. This CDR3 comprises 15 residues. The CDR3 DNA, read in part, is TGCGCCAGCAGCCTCCTAGGCGGTTCTAATTCACCC. Encoded protein: CASSLLGGSNSP. The CDR3 in full is CASSLLGGSNSPLHF.

This clone has only a few counts. The read is 3 residues too short to cover the CDR3 end, so that end is filled in from the germline J gene. The chain is built from TRBV6-2 or TRBV6-3 and TRBJ1-4; maybe TRBD1 (5 bases). With 4 bases removed from V and 7 bases from J, the gap between germline ends came to 13 bases. This CDR3 spans 14 amino acids. Germline lookup yields CDR1 MNHEY and CDR2 SVGEGT. The sequenced CDR3 bases are TGTGCCAGCAGTTGGGGCGCCGGCGGTGAAAAA. This encodes CASSWGAGGEK. The CDR3 reads in full as CASSWGAGGEKLFF.

The CDR3 sequence: CASSPSLIRGYTF. The part of the CDR3 DNA that was read is TGTGCCAGTAGCCCGAGCCTCATACGTGGC. The V call is TRBV19, the J call TRBJ1-2; D not certain. Read sequence stops 3 residues before the CDR3 end, and the germline J gene provides the missing end. CDR3 length: 13 amino acids. Per germline, CDR1 LNHDA and CDR2 SQIVND (reference sequence). The V and J ends lost 6 bases and 7 bases respectively, with 15 bases between them.

This clone was seen a handful of times. The read ends 3 residues before the CDR3 terminus; that terminus is restored from the germline J gene. This rearrangement joins TRBV19 to TRBJ2-2; a possible D gene is TRBD1 (5 bases). Germline V lookup: CDR1 LNHDA, CDR2 SQIVND (reference sequence). The CDR3 runs 14 residues. Trimming left V 4 bases short and J 4 bases short, with 10 bases between. The CDR3 DNA, read in part, is TGTGCCAGTAGTACTCAGGGATTCACCGGGGAG. It yields the protein CASSTQGFTGE. In full, the CDR3 is CASSTQGFTGELFF.

In this sample, this clone turned up a few times. The CDR3 end falls 3 residues outside the read, so it is completed with the germline J gene. The chain links TRBV18 to TRBJ1-1; D uncertain. The germline CDR1 and CDR2 sequences are KGHSH and LQKENI. The V gene lost 6 bases and the J gene lost 0 bases, with 11 bases spanning the gap. The CDR3 is 14 residues long. Here the CDR3 reads CASSTSGVNTEAFF. The CDR3 bases that were read are TGTGCCAGCTCTACCTCCGGTGTGAACACTGAA.

This clone occurred a few times. CDR3 DNA (partial): TGCAGTGCGGGCAACAGGGGGCTGAACTATGGC. It encodes CSAGNRGLNYG. The full CDR3 reads CSAGNRGLNYGYTF. This chain joins TRBV20-1 and TRBJ1-2; 9 nucleotides line up with TRBD1. The read gets to within 3 residues of the CDR3 end, and the germline J gene fills in the rest. Germline lookup yields CDR1 DFQATT and CDR2 SNEGSKA (reference sequence). V lost 6 bases to trimming and J lost 2 bases; unmatched junction nucleotides: 7. This CDR3 is 14 amino acids long.

This clone has a count of ten or more. Coverage ceases 3 residues before the CDR3 finishes, and the germline J gene fills in the end. The chain uses TRBV7-9 and TRBJ1-1, with no clear D. V was cut by 2 bases and J by 7 bases, with 5 bases left in between. The CDR3 is 11 amino acids. In germline, CDR1 is SEHNR, CDR2 FQNEAQ (reference sequence). The DNA read from the CDR3 is TGTGCCAGCAGCTTAAAGGGTGAA. Translation: CASSLKGE. The entire CDR3 sequence reads CASSLKGEAFF.

This clone was seen a handful of times. The read terminates 3 residues before the CDR3 end, so the remaining end is supplied by the germline J gene. This rearrangement joins TRBV30 to TRBJ1-5; no reliable D call. Germline V CDR1 and CDR2: GTSNPN, SVGIG (reference sequence). The CDR3 totals 12 residues. Trimming left V 2 bases short and J 4 bases short, with 6 bases between. The DNA read from the CDR3 is TGTGCCTGGAGTTTCCCGAATCAGCCC. It specifies CAWSFPNQP. The full CDR3 reads CAWSFPNQPQHF.

Worth noting for this clone: The sequenced fragment ends 3 residues before the CDR3 boundary, so the rest is inferred from the germline J gene. The chain is built from TRBV5-1 and TRBJ2-1; 11 bases match TRBD2. Germline values: CDR1 SGHRS, CDR2 YFSETQ. After removal of 0 bases from V and 4 bases from J, the junction contained 0 bases not matched to a gene. The CDR3 covers 15 residues. The CDR3 spells CASSLGTSGYNEQFF. The CDR3 bases that were read are TGCGCCAGCAGCTTGGGGACTAGCGGGTACAATGAG.

This clone was detected a few times. The read terminates 3 residues before the CDR3 end, so the remaining end is supplied by the germline J gene. The chain joins TRBV6-2 or TRBV6-3 to TRBJ1-2; no reliable D call. Germline CDR1 is MNHEY and CDR2 is SVGEGT. This CDR3 is 14 amino acids long. CDR3 sequence: CASLARRRAWGYTF. The part of the CDR3 DNA that was read is TGTGCCAGCCTCGCCCGTAGGCGGGCGTGGGGC.

This clone was counted at least ten times. The CDR3 is cut off 3 residues early in the read; its end comes from the germline J gene. V is TRBV30 and J is TRBJ1-5, with D unclear. Trimming removed 1 base at V and 6 bases at J, with 13 bases between. Germline CDR1 is GTSNPN and CDR2 is SVGIG (reference sequence). CDR3 length equals 14 residues. Here the CDR3 reads CAWSDKALFQPQHF. The CDR3 bases that were read are TGTGCCTGGAGTGATAAAGCCCTCTTTCAGCCC.

This clone showed up just a few times. The CDR3: CASSKGSPLETQYF. The covered CDR3 bases are TGTGCCAGTAGTAAGGGCAGTCCCTTGGAGACC. The chain links TRBV19 to TRBJ2-5; D uncertain. The CDR3 end lies 3 residues beyond the end of the read and is filled in from the germline J gene. Trimming removed 4 bases at V and 5 bases at J, with 14 bases between. Germline CDR1 LNHDA, CDR2 SQIVND (reference sequence). The CDR3 loop spans 14 amino acids.

This clone was recorded at least ten times. Read sequence stops 3 residues before the CDR3 end, and the germline J gene provides the missing end. The chain joins TRBV5-1 to TRBJ1-1; the D gene is possibly TRBD1 (6 bases). The CDR3 is 13 residues long. Trimming took off 4 bases at V and 4 bases at J, with 11 bases between the two ends. Germline V CDR1 and CDR2: SGHRS, YFSETQ. The covered CDR3 bases are TGCGCCAGCAGCCCTACAGGGTTCACTGAA. Its translation: CASSPTGFTE. From start to end, the CDR3 is CASSPTGFTEAFF.

In this sample, this clone turned up many times. The read halts 3 residues ahead of the CDR3 end, with the missing end drawn from the germline J gene. The chain carries TRBV5-1 and TRBJ2-2, with D unresolved. The germline V gene encodes CDR1 SGHRS and CDR2 YFSETQ. The length of the CDR3 is 15 residues. V shed 0 bases and J shed 5 bases, with 11 bases lying between them. The CDR3 bases that were read are TGCGCCAGCAGCTTGGTTCAGGAAGGGACCGGGGAG. It encodes CASSLVQEGTGE. The whole CDR3 region reads CASSLVQEGTGELFF.